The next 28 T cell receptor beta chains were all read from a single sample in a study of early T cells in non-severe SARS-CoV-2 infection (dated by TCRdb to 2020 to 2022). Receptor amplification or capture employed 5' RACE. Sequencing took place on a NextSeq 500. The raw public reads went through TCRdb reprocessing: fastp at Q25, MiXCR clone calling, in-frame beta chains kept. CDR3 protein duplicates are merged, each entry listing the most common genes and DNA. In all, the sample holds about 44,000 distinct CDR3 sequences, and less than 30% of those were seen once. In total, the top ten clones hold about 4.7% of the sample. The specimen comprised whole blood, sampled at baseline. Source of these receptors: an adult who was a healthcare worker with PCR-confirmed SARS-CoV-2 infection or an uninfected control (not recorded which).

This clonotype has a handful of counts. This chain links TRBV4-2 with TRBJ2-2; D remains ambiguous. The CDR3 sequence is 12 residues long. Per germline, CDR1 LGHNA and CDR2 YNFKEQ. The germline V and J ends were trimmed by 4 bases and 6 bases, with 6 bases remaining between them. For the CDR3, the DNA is TGTGCCAGCAGCCCTCTCTCCGGGGAGCTGTTTTTT. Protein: CASSPLSGELFF.

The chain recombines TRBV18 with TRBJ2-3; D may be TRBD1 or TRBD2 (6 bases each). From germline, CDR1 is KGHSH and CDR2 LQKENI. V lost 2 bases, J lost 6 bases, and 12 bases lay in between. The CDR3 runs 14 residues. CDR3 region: CASSPDRGADTQYF. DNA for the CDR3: TGTGCCAGCTCACCAGATAGGGGGGCGGATACGCAGTATTTT.

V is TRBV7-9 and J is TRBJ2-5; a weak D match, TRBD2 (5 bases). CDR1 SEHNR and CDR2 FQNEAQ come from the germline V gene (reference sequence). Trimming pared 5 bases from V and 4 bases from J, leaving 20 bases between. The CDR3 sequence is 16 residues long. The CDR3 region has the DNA TGTGCCAGCAGCCAAGGATTGAAACCGGGGAGAGAGACCCAGTACTTC. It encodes CASSQGLKPGRETQYF.

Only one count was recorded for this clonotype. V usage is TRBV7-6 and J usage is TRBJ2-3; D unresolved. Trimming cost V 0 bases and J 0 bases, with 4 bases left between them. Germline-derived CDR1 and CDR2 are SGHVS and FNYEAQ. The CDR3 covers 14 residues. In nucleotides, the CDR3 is TGTGCCAGCAGCTTAGCTTCCAGCACAGATACGCAGTATTTT. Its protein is CASSLASSTDTQYF.

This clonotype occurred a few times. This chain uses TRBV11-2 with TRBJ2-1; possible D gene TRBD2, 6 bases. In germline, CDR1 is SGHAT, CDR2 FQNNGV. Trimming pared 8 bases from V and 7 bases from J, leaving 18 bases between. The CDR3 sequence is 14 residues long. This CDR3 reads CASGNRELGNEQFF. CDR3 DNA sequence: TGTGCCAGCGGGAACCGGGAGTTAGGGAATGAGCAGTTCTTC.

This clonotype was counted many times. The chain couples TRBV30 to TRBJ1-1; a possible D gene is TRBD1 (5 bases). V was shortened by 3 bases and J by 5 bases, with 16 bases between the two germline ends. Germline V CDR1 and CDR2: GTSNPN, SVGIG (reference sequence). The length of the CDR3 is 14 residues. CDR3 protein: CAWSQKGGGTEAFF. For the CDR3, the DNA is TGTGCCTGGAGCCAAAAGGGTGGGGGTACTGAAGCTTTCTTT.

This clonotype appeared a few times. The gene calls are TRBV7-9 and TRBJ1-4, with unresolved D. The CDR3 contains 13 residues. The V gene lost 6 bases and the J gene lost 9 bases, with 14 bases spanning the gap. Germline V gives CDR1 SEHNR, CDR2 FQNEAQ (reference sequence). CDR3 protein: CASRDVTGKKLFF. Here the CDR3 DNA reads TGTGCCAGCAGGGACGTTACGGGGAAAAAACTGTTTTTT.

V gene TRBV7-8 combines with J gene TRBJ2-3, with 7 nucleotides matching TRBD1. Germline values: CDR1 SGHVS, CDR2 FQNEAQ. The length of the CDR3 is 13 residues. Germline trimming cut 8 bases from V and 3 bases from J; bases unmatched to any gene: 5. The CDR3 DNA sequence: TGTGCCAGCCGACAGGGAATGACAGATACGCAGTATTTT. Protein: CASRQGMTDTQYF.

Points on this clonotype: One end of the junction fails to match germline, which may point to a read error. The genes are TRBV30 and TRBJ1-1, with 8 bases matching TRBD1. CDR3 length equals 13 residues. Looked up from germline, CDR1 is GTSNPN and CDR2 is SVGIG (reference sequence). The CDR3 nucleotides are TGTGCCCGGAGTGTAAACAGGGGGACTGAAGCTTTCTTT. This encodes CARSVNRGTEAFF.

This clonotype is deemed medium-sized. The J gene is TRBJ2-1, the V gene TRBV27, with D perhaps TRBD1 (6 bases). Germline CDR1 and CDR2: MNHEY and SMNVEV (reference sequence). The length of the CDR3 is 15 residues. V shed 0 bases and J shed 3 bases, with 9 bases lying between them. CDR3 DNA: TGTGCCAGCAGTTTATCTCAGGGGAGCTACAATGAGCAGTTCTTC. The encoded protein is CASSLSQGSYNEQFF.

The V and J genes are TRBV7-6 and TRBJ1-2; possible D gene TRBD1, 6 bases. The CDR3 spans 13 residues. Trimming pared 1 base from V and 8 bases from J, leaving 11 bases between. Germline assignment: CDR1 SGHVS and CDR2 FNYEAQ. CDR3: CASSLVQGGGYTF. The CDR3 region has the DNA TGTGCCAGCAGCTTAGTACAGGGAGGAGGCTACACCTTC.

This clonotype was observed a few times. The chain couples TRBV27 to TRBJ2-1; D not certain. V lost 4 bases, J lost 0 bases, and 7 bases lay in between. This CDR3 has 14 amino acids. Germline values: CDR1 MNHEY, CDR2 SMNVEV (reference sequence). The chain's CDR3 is CASSSLSSYNEQFF. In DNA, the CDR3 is TGTGCCAGCAGTTCACTGAGCTCCTACAATGAGCAGTTCTTC.

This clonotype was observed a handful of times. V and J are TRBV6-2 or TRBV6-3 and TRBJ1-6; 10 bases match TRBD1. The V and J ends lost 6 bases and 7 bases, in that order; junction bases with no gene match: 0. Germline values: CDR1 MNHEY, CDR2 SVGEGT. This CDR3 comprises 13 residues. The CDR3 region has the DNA TGTGCCAGCAGGGACAGGGGGAATTCACCCCTCCACTTT. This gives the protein CASRDRGNSPLHF.

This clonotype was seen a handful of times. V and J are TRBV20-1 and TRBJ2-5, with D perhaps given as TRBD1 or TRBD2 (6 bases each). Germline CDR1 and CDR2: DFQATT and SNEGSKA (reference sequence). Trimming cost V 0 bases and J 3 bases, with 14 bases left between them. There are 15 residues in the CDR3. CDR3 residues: CSARDVGGLKETQYF. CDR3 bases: TGCAGTGCTAGAGATGTGGGGGGCCTCAAAGAGACCCAGTACTTC.

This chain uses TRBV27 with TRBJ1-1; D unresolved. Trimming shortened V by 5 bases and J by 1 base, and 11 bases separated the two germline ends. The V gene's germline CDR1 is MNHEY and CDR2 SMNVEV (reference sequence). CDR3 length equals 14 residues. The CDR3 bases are TGTGCCAGCAGTCGAGGGAGGGAGAACACTGAAGCTTTCTTT. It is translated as CASSRGRENTEAFF.

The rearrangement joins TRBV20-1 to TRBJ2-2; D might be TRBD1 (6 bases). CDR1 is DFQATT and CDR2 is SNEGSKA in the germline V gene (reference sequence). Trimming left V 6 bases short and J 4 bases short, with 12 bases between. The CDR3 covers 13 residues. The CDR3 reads CSAPDRSTGELFF. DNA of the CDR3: TGCAGTGCGCCTGACAGGAGCACCGGGGAGCTGTTTTTT.

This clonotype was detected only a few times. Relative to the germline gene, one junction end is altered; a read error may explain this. CDR3 bases: TGTGCCAGCAGTGAAGGCCCCTCCTTCTCCTACGAGCGGTACTTC. Its translation is CASSEGPSFSYERYF. This chain uses TRBV6-1 with TRBJ2-7; no definite D call. Looked up from germline, CDR1 is MNHNS and CDR2 is SASEGT. The CDR3 covers 15 residues.

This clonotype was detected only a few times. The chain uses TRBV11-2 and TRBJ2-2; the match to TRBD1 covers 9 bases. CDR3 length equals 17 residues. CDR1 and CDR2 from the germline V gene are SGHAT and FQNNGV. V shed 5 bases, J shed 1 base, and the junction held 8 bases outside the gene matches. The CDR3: CASSLTGGQGNTGELFF. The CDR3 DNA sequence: TGTGCCAGCAGCCTCACAGGGGGACAGGGGAACACCGGGGAGCTGTTTTTT.

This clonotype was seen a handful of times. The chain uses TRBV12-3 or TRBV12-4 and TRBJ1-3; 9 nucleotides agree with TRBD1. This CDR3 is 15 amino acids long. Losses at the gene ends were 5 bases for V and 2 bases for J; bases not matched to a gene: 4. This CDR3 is CASSGTGRPGNTIYF. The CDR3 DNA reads TGTGCCAGCAGTGGGACAGGGAGACCTGGAAACACCATATATTTT.

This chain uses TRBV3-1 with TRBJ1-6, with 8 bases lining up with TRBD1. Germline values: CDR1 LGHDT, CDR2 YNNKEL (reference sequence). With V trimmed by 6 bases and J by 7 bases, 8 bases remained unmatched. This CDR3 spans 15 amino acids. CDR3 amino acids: CASRTLGQGNSPLHF. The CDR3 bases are TGTGCCAGCAGGACCCTTGGACAGGGAAATTCACCCCTCCACTTT. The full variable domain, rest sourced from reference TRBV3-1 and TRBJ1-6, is DTAVSQTPKYLVTQMGNDKSIKCEQNLGHDTMYWYKQDSKKFLKIMFSYNNKELIINETVPNRFSPKSPDKAHLNLHINSLELGDSAVYFCASRTLGQGNSPLHFGNGTRLTVT.

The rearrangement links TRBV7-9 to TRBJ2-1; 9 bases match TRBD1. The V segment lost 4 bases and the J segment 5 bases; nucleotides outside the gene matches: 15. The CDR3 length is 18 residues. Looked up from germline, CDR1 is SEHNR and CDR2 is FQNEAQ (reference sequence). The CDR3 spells CASSYRRPRDRVNNEQFF. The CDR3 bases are TGTGCCAGCAGCTATCGCCGGCCCCGGGACAGGGTAAACAATGAGCAGTTCTTC.

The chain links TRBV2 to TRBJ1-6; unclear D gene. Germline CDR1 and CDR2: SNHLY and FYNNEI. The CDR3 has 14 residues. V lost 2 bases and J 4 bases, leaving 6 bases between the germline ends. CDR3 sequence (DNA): TGTGCCAGCAGTGAAAGACGGTATAATTCACCCCTCCACTTT. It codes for CASSERRYNSPLHF.

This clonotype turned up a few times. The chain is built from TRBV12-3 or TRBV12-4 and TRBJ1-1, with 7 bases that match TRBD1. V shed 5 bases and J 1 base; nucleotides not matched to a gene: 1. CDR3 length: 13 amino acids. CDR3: CASSRDRNTEAFF. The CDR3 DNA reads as TGTGCCAGCAGTAGGGACAGGAACACTGAAGCTTTCTTT.

CDR3 nucleotide sequence: TGTGCCAGCAGCTTCGTCCGCGGGGGGTTTACAGATACGCAGTATTTT. This gives the protein CASSFVRGGFTDTQYF. The J gene is TRBJ2-3, the V gene TRBV11-2, with 8 bases that match TRBD2. Per germline, CDR1 SGHAT and CDR2 FQNNGV. Unmatched junction bases numbered 8, after V lost 3 bases and J lost 3 bases. This CDR3 is built from 16 residues.

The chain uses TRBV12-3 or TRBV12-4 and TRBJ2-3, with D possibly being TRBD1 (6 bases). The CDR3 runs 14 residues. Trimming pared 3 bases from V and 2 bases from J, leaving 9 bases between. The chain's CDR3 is CASSLDRPTDTQYF. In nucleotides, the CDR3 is TGTGCCAGCAGTTTGGACAGACCCACAGATACGCAGTATTTT.

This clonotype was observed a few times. For the CDR3, the DNA is TGTGCCAGCAGCTTCCCACAAGCAACTGAAGCTTTCTTT. Its translation: CASSFPQATEAFF. The chain joins TRBV7-6 to TRBJ1-1; D gene ambiguous. The germline CDR1 and CDR2 sequences are SGHVS and FNYEAQ. V dropped 3 bases and J dropped 5 bases, with 10 bases sitting between them. The CDR3 is 13 amino acids.

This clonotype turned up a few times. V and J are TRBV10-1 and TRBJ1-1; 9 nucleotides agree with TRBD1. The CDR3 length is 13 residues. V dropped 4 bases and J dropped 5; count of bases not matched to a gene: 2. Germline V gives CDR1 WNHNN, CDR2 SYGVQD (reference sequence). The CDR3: CASSVDRGTEAFF. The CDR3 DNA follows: TGCGCCAGCAGTGTAGACAGGGGGACTGAAGCTTTCTTT.

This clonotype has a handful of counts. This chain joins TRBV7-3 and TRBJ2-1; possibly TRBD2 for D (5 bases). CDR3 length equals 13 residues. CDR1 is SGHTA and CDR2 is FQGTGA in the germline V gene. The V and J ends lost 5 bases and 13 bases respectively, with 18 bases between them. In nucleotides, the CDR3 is TGTGCCAGCAGCGAAATGGGGAGAGGCAGACAGTTCTTC. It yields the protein CASSEMGRGRQFF. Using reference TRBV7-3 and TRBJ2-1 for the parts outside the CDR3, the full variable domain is GAGVSQTPSNKVTEKGKYVELRCDPISGHTALYWYRQSLGQGPEFLIYFQGTGAADDSGLPNDRFFAVRPEGSVSTLKIQRTERGDSAVYLCASSEMGRGRQFFGPGTRLTVL.